The T cell receptor beta chain under discussion was sequenced for a study of memory CD4+ T cells and cytomegalovirus serostatus. The sort gate was single viable CD3+CD4+CD8-CD45RO+ cells for memory CD4+ T cells. As for this clone: Antigen unknown.

Measured with immunoSEQ multiplex PCR; TCRdb has only the in-frame clones, and not every one. The repertoire holds about 45,000 clones, with around 78% as singletons. There are 12 residues in the CDR3. Per germline, CDR1 SEHNR and CDR2 FQNEAQ (reference sequence). Trimming left V 4 bases short and J 15 bases short, with 16 bases between. Broader study findings: 67 of 164 known CMV-associated TCRbeta sequences appeared in CD4+ memory.

Sequenced material: memory CD4+ T cells from blood. The clonotype originates from an adult in good health and CMV-seronegative. The rearrangement links TRBV7-9 to TRBJ2-1, with TRBD1 as a possible D gene (6 bases). The DNA for the CDR3 is TGTGCCAGCAGCTATGGGACACAGGGCGGGTTCTTC. Protein sequence: CASSYGTQGGFF.